This entry lists 11 T cell receptor beta chains sequenced from one sample in a study of blood T cells in healthy people across ages. Next came a second PCR, run for about 7 to 12 cycles, which used a sample-barcoded 5' primer along with a J-beta primer mix. TCRdb re-called the 5' RACE reads with MiXCR, one entry per CDR3 protein. The sample shows about 640,000 distinct CDR3 sequences, roughly two fifths of them seen only once. Material for sequencing was blood. These receptors all come from a man older than 75 in good health.

This clonotype was counted at least ten times. The genes are TRBV7-9 and TRBJ1-2; TRBD1 matches 8 bases. J was trimmed by 7 bases and V by 1 base; bases with no gene match: 5. The CDR3 is 14 amino acids. Germline V gene lookup returns CDR1 SEHNR and CDR2 FQNEAQ (reference sequence). CDR3 nucleotides: TGTGCCAGCAGCTTAGGGACAGGGACTCGTGGCTACACCTTC. Amino acid sequence: CASSLGTGTRGYTF. Based on the CDR3 plus reference TRBV7-9 and TRBJ1-2, the full variable domain is DTGVSQNPRHKITKRGQNVTFRCDPISEHNRLYWYRQTLGQGPEFLTYFQNEAQLEKSRLLSDRFSAERPKGSFSTLEIQRTEQGDSAMYLCASSLGTGTRGYTFGSGTRLTVV.

Points on this clonotype: One base away lies a much larger clone, so this may be a sequencing read error. The V and J genes are TRBV6-5 and TRBJ2-6; 12 positions agree with TRBD1. The germline V gene encodes CDR1 MNHEY and CDR2 SVGAGI. V was pared by 10 bases and J by 2 bases, with 3 bases of the junction left unmatched. The CDR3 sequence is 15 residues long. CDR3 nucleotide sequence: TGTGCCACGGGACAGGGGGCGCCTGGGGCCAACGTCCTGACTTTC. It yields the protein CATGQGAPGANVLTF.

V gene TRBV7-2 combines with J gene TRBJ2-5, with 12 positions matching TRBD2. After removal of 5 bases from V and 13 bases from J, the junction contained 17 bases not matched to a gene. This CDR3 spans 16 amino acids. Germline loops: CDR1 SGHTA, CDR2 FQGNSA. CDR3 in DNA: TGTGCCAGCAGCACGACCACCGGGACTAGCGGGTACGAGCGGTACTTC. Its translation is CASSTTTGTSGYERYF.

In DNA form, the CDR3 reads TGCAGTGCCTCCCCGGCGGACCGCAATCAGCCCCAGCATTTT. Translation: CSASPADRNQPQHF. This chain joins TRBV20-1 and TRBJ1-5; D gene unclear. Germline assignment: CDR1 DFQATT and CDR2 SNEGSKA (reference sequence). The V gene lost 6 bases and the J gene lost 2 bases, with 14 bases spanning the gap. The CDR3 loop spans 14 amino acids.

The gene calls are TRBV6-6 and TRBJ1-2; 10 bases are shared with TRBD1. The CDR3 extends over 17 amino acids. The junction had 12 bases not matched to a gene; V was cut back by 2 bases and J by 6 bases. The germline V gene encodes CDR1 MNHNY and CDR2 SVGAGI (reference sequence). The CDR3 nucleotides are TGTGCCAGCAGTTACGCCCGCCGGGACAGGGGAAGAGATGGCTACACCTTC. Protein sequence: CASSYARRDRGRDGYTF.

This clonotype was observed once. The rearrangement links TRBV5-6 to TRBJ2-1; 8 bases map to TRBD2. The CDR3 covers 16 residues. With 4 bases clipped from V and 3 bases from J, the junction kept 9 bases outside the gene matches. Germline V gene lookup returns CDR1 SGHDT and CDR2 YYEEEE. The CDR3 DNA is TGTGCCAGCAGCCCGGGATTCGCGGGGGGCTACAATGAGCAGTTCTTC. Residues: CASSPGFAGGYNEQFF.

This chain links TRBV7-6 with TRBJ2-7; TRBD2 aligns across 12 bases. Germline CDR1 SGHVS, CDR2 FNYEAQ. Trimming cost V 4 bases and J 5 bases; bases outside gene matches: 6. The CDR3 length is 15 residues. The CDR3 sequence is CASSSRTSGEDEQYF. The CDR3 region has the DNA TGTGCCAGCAGCTCACGGACTAGCGGGGAGGACGAGCAGTACTTC. Supplemented by reference TRBV7-6 and TRBJ2-7, the full variable domain reads GAGVSQSPRYKVTKRGQDVALRCDPISGHVSLYWYRQALGQGPEFLTYFNYEAQQDKSGLPNDRFSAERPEGSISTLTIQRTEQRDSAMYRCASSSRTSGEDEQYFGPGTRLTVT.

Many counts were recorded for this clonotype. V gene TRBV27 combines with J gene TRBJ2-7, with D possibly being TRBD2 (6 bases). The CDR3 extends over 16 amino acids. V dropped 2 bases and J dropped 4 bases, with 18 bases sitting between them. Germline loops: CDR1 MNHEY, CDR2 SMNVEV (reference sequence). CDR3 bases: TGTGCCAGCAGTTTAAGGGGCGAGGAGGGTCGGTACGAGCAGTACTTC. It translates to CASSLRGEEGRYEQYF.

The V gene is TRBV27, the J gene TRBJ1-1; 10 bases map to TRBD1. Germline CDR1 reads MNHEY; CDR2 reads SMNVEV (reference sequence). The J segment lost 1 base and the V segment lost 5 bases, leaving 7 bases of the junction unmatched. The CDR3 has 16 residues. The CDR3 coding sequence is TGTGCCAGCAGTCCCGGGACAGGGGCTTGGAACACTGAAGCTTTCTTT. Protein sequence: CASSPGTGAWNTEAFF.

The chain uses TRBV5-1 and TRBJ2-2, with D tentatively TRBD2 (5 bases). CDR1 and CDR2 (germline): SGHRS, YFSETQ. This CDR3 comprises 16 residues. The germline V and J ends were trimmed by 0 bases and 6 bases, with 15 bases remaining between them. CDR3 in DNA: TGCGCCAGCAGCTTGGCCGTTCGTAGCGTGGCCGGGGAGCTGTTTTTT. It encodes CASSLAVRSVAGELFF. Variable domain in full (rest from reference TRBV5-1 and TRBJ2-2): KAGVTQTPRYLIKTRGQQVTLSCSPISGHRSVSWYQQTPGQGLQFLFEYFSETQRNKGNFPGRFSGRQFSNSRSEMNVSTLELGDSALYLCASSLAVRSVAGELFFGEGSRLTVL.

The chain is built from TRBV2 and TRBJ1-2, with 8 positions matching TRBD1. The junction had 10 bases not matched to a gene; V was cut back by 6 bases and J by 7 bases. The CDR3 runs to 14 residues. The germline V gene encodes CDR1 SNHLY and CDR2 FYNNEI. This chain's CDR3 is CASRVKTGVVGYTF. CDR3 nucleotide sequence: TGTGCCAGCAGGGTTAAGACAGGGGTCGTTGGCTACACCTTC.